These 27 T cell receptor beta chains came from one sample sequenced in a study of breast tumors, draining lymph nodes, adjacent tissues. TCRdb independently ran MiXCR on the multiplex PCR reads; one entry per CDR3 protein. Altogether around 130,000 distinct CDR3 sequences are present, about 31% being singletons, with the ten largest covering approximately 2.2%. The lymph nodes were axillary draining lymph nodes from breast cancer patients. Material: axillary lymph node tissue. The receptors here all came from a female donor with breast cancer. Some clones in this sample may be carry-over from other donors' samples.

This clonotype was detected ten times or more. The CDR3 loop is CASSADRLGHNEQFF. The CDR3 DNA is TGTGCCAGCAGTGCGGACCGATTAGGTCACAATGAGCAGTTCTTC. The V gene is TRBV2, the J gene TRBJ2-1; D not resolved. V lost 4 bases and J 5 bases, leaving 15 bases between the germline ends. Germline values: CDR1 SNHLY, CDR2 FYNNEI. The CDR3 runs to 15 residues.

Note on this clonotype: A much larger clone lies a single base off, so this may be a read error. The chain carries TRBV20-1 and TRBJ2-6, with D perhaps matching TRBD1 (5 bases). Germline-derived CDR1 and CDR2 are DFQATT and SNEGSKA (reference sequence). The CDR3 sequence is 14 residues long. The CDR3, as DNA: TGCAGTGCCTGGACATCCCCTGGGGCCACCGTCCTGACTTTC. Protein product: CSAWTSPGATVLTF.

This chain uses TRBV7-8 with TRBJ1-4, with TRBD1 identical over 7 bases. The germline CDR1 and CDR2 sequences are SGHVS and FQNEAQ. CDR3 size: 14 residues. V lost 2 bases and J lost 8; bases outside the gene matches: 5. The DNA for the CDR3 is TGTGCCAGCAGCTTAAGAACAGGGGACGAAAAACTGTTTTTT. This sequence encodes CASSLRTGDEKLFF.

This clonotype was picked up one time. The V call is TRBV6-5, the J call TRBJ1-4; TRBD1 matches 8 bases. Germline-derived CDR1 and CDR2 are MNHEY and SVGAGI. With 6 bases clipped from V and 6 bases from J, the junction kept 12 bases outside the gene matches. This CDR3 comprises 16 residues. The CDR3, as DNA: TGTGCCAGCAGACTGCAGGGGGCATCAGGGGATGAAAAACTGTTTTTT. It codes for CASRLQGASGDEKLFF.

This clonotype was seen many times. The chain has TRBV20-1 and TRBJ2-7; weak D call: TRBD2 (5 bases). Per the germline V gene, CDR1 is DFQATT and CDR2 is SNEGSKA (reference sequence). Between the trimmed V and J ends, which lost 5 bases and 3 bases, there was a span of 8 bases. This CDR3 is 11 amino acids long. The CDR3 sequence is CSAYTSYEQYF. CDR3 bases: TGCAGTGCTTATACTAGCTACGAGCAGTACTTC.

This clonotype has ten or more counts. The junction shows a germline mismatch at one end, possibly a read error. The rearrangement links TRBV20-1 to TRBJ2-3, with D perhaps given as TRBD1 or TRBD2 (6 bases each). The CDR3 runs 12 residues. Germline lookup yields CDR1 DFQATT and CDR2 SNEGSKA (reference sequence). The CDR3 spells CSAWGATDTPYF. DNA of the CDR3: TGCAGTGCCTGGGGGGCCACAGATACGCCGTATTTT.

A word on this clonotype: Just one base apart from a much larger clone, this may be a read error. A read error is likely, as this CDR3 ends without the conserved phenylalanine or tryptophan. The chain employs TRBV5-4 and TRBJ2-5; D gene uncertain. Trimming removed 1 base from V and 0 bases from J, with 4 bases in between. Germline CDR1 reads SGHNT; CDR2 reads YYREEE (reference sequence). This CDR3 spans 13 amino acids. The CDR3: CASSLQYQETQYS. For the CDR3, the DNA is TGTGCCAGCAGCTTGCAATACCAAGAGACCCAGTACTCC.

There are a few counts of this clonotype. The J gene is TRBJ1-1, the V gene TRBV5-1; D gene uncertain. From germline, CDR1 is SGHRS and CDR2 YFSETQ. Trimming pared 0 bases from V and 11 bases from J, leaving 20 bases between. The CDR3 is made up of 15 amino acids. CDR3 sequence: CASSLETLARGNAFF. CDR3 bases: TGCGCCAGCAGCTTGGAGACCCTCGCCCGTGGAAACGCTTTCTTT.

V gene TRBV20-1 combines with J gene TRBJ1-2; a possible D gene is TRBD1 (5 bases). The germline V and J ends were trimmed by 5 bases and 8 bases, with 21 bases remaining between them. This CDR3 region has 14 residues. Germline CDR1 and CDR2: DFQATT and SNEGSKA (reference sequence). The CDR3 loop is CSASHRAEGAGYTF. CDR3 coding DNA: TGCAGTGCTTCGCACCGGGCCGAAGGGGCGGGCTACACCTTC.

As concerns this clonotype: This is likely a read error, given that the CDR3 carries no conserved phenylalanine or tryptophan at its end. The DNA is left out, because the CDR3 cannot be placed on it with certainty; the CDR3 is given as TCRdb lists it. CDR3 region: CASSLTTYY. The chain joins TRBV7-2 to TRBJ2-5. Both ends counted, the CDR3 spans 9 residues. Germline lookup yields CDR1 SGHTA and CDR2 FQGNSA.

There are many counts of this clonotype. This sequence joins TRBV6-1 and TRBJ1-2, with D maybe TRBD1 (5 bases). Trimming shortened V by 0 bases and J by 7 bases, and 15 bases separated the two germline ends. The germline V gene encodes CDR1 MNHNS and CDR2 SASEGT. The CDR3 has 15 amino acids. DNA for the CDR3: TGTGCCAGCAGTGAAGCGCATCCAGGGAGGAGTGGCTACACCTTC. It specifies CASSEAHPGRSGYTF.

On this clonotype itself: Compared with germline, one end of the junction differs, possibly owing to a read error. The V gene is TRBV3-1, the J gene TRBJ2-1, with TRBD2 matching 8 bases. The CDR3 covers 18 residues. Germline-derived CDR1 and CDR2 are LGHDT and YNNKEL (reference sequence). CDR3 nucleotides: TGTCCCAGCAGCCAAGATCCCGGATCGGGGGGGGCCTACAATGAGCAGTTCTTC. Protein product: CPSSQDPGSGGAYNEQFF.

There are many counts of this clonotype. The chain uses TRBV10-3 and TRBJ2-3, with D tentatively TRBD1 (6 bases). The V gene lost 6 bases and the J gene lost 6 bases, with 13 bases spanning the gap. The CDR3 has 13 residues. From germline, CDR1 is ENHRY and CDR2 SYGVKD. The CDR3 spells CAIRGTGSDTQYF. In DNA, the CDR3 is TGTGCCATCAGGGGCACAGGGTCGGATACGCAGTATTTT.

V is TRBV2 and J is TRBJ2-7; no reliable D call. CDR3 length: 14 amino acids. Germline CDR1 and CDR2: SNHLY and FYNNEI. V dropped 8 bases and J dropped 6 bases, with 20 bases sitting between them. Written as DNA, the CDR3 is TGTGCCAGCGGCGGATTTACAAAGTGGGGCGAGCAGTACTTC. Protein: CASGGFTKWGEQYF.

V usage is TRBV6-2 or TRBV6-3 and J usage is TRBJ2-1; possibly TRBD2 for D (7 bases). Germline values: CDR1 MNHEY, CDR2 SVGEGT. The CDR3 contains 19 residues. Trimming removed 6 bases from V and 7 bases from J, with 31 bases in between. The CDR3 sequence is CASSPPRGGGGPTGNEQFF. The DNA of the CDR3 is TGTGCCAGCAGCCCCCCCAGGGGAGGGGGGGGCCCCACTGGAAATGAGCAGTTCTTC.

Here the CDR3 reads CASSVEGGATDTQYF. As DNA, the CDR3 is TGTGCCAGCAGCGTAGAGGGGGGAGCTACAGATACGCAGTATTTT. The V and J genes are TRBV9 and TRBJ2-3; D is perhaps TRBD1 or TRBD2 (6 bases each). The CDR3 is 15 residues long. V was shortened by 0 bases and J by 3 bases, with 11 bases between the two germline ends. Germline-derived CDR1 and CDR2 are SGDLS and YYNGEE.

This clonotype was counted at least ten times. The CDR3 DNA sequence: TGTGCCAGCAGTTCAGGGAGTTCCATAGGTTTGGATACGCAGTATTTT. Residues: CASSSGSSIGLDTQYF. This chain uses TRBV28 with TRBJ2-3, with D possibly called TRBD1 or TRBD2 (5 bases each). V lost 4 bases and J 6 bases, leaving 20 bases between the germline ends. Per germline, CDR1 MDHEN and CDR2 SYDVKM. The CDR3 extends over 16 amino acids.

This clonotype was found many times. This may arise from a read error, as a much more abundant clone is one base away. The chain uses TRBV7-8 and TRBJ1-3, with D tentatively TRBD1 (6 bases). This CDR3 is 17 amino acids long. In germline, CDR1 is SGHVS, CDR2 FQNEAQ. The CDR3 loop reads CASSALGGPNLGNPIYF. CDR3 DNA: TGTGCCAGCAGCGCACTGGGGGGGCCCAATTTGGGAAACCCCATATATTTT.

This clonotype appeared many times. This chain links TRBV29-1 with TRBJ2-2, with D tentatively TRBD1 (6 bases). Trimming pared 3 bases from V and 4 bases from J, leaving 12 bases between. CDR1 is SQVTM and CDR2 is ANQGSEA in the germline V gene. CDR3 length: 14 residues. The CDR3, as DNA: TGCAGCGTTGAGGGGGCAGGGGTCACCGGGGAGCTGTTTTTT. Protein product: CSVEGAGVTGELFF.

The rearrangement joins TRBV4-2 to TRBJ1-2; D not certain. V was cut by 1 base and J by 12 bases, with 15 bases left in between. The germline V gene has CDR1 LGHNA and CDR2 YNFKEQ. The CDR3 is made up of 13 amino acids. The CDR3 loop reads CASSQATDSGNTF. CDR3 in DNA: TGTGCCAGCAGCCAAGCGACGGACTCTGGAAACACCTTC.

This clonotype was counted many times. The V gene is TRBV5-1, the J gene TRBJ1-4; tentatively, D is TRBD1 (5 bases). Germline values: CDR1 SGHRS, CDR2 YFSETQ. CDR3 length: 15 amino acids. V lost 0 bases and J 5 bases, leaving 11 bases between the germline ends. The CDR3 nucleotides read TGCGCCAGCAGCTTGGATGGCAGGGAGAATGAAAAACTGTTTTTT. This gives the protein CASSLDGRENEKLFF.

In this sample, this clonotype turned up many times. Just one base apart from a much larger clone, this may be a read error. The V and J genes are TRBV20-1 and TRBJ2-5; 12 bases are shared with TRBD2. The CDR3 length is 14 residues. CDR1 DFQATT and CDR2 SNEGSKA come from the germline V gene (reference sequence). After removal of 3 bases from V and 7 bases from J, the junction contained 6 bases not matched to a gene. The CDR3 DNA sequence: TGCAGTGCTAGTAGACTAGCGGGGGAAGCGACCCAGTACTTC. Translated: CSASRLAGEATQYF.

This clonotype was detected ten times or more. The genes are TRBV7-2 and TRBJ2-2, with 9 bases lining up with TRBD1. CDR1 SGHTA and CDR2 FQGNSA come from the germline V gene. J lost 4 bases, V lost 5 bases, and 2 bases had no gene match. This CDR3 comprises 14 residues. Here the CDR3 reads CASSPDRGTGELFF. CDR3 DNA: TGTGCCAGCAGCCCGGACAGGGGCACCGGGGAGCTGTTTTTT.

This clonotype was found many times. V gene TRBV27 combines with J gene TRBJ2-5; no clear D. Per germline, CDR1 MNHEY and CDR2 SMNVEV (reference sequence). Trimming cost V 6 bases and J 9 bases, with 5 bases left between them. This CDR3 region has 9 residues. The CDR3 region has the DNA TGTGCCAGCAGGCCTTCCCAGTACTTC. This encodes CASRPSQYF.

This clonotype was seen repeatedly, ten times or more. The V call is TRBV5-5, the J call TRBJ1-4; D uncertain. Germline CDR1 is SGHKS and CDR2 is YYEKEE (reference sequence). V dropped 7 bases and J dropped 4 bases, with 14 bases sitting between them. The CDR3 has 14 residues. The DNA of the CDR3 is TGTGCCAGCGGATCCCATCCGGGTAATGAAAAACTGTTTTTT. It is translated as CASGSHPGNEKLFF.

The V and J genes are TRBV6-1 and TRBJ1-1, with D unclear. Between the trimmed V and J ends, which lost 8 bases and 0 bases, there was a span of 10 bases. The germline gives CDR1 MNHNS, CDR2 SASEGT. CDR3 length equals 13 residues. CDR3 sequence (DNA): TGTGCCAGCGCAGGCTTAATGAACACTGAAGCTTTCTTT. This codes for CASAGLMNTEAFF.

This clonotype has ten or more counts. V and J are TRBV5-1 and TRBJ2-5; D is ambiguous. CDR3 length equals 14 residues. V lost 4 bases, J lost 1 base, and 11 bases lay in between. CDR1 is SGHRS and CDR2 is YFSETQ in the germline V gene. The CDR3 here is CASSPSILQETQYF. In nucleotides, the CDR3 is TGCGCCAGCAGCCCTAGTATCCTCCAAGAGACCCAGTACTTC.